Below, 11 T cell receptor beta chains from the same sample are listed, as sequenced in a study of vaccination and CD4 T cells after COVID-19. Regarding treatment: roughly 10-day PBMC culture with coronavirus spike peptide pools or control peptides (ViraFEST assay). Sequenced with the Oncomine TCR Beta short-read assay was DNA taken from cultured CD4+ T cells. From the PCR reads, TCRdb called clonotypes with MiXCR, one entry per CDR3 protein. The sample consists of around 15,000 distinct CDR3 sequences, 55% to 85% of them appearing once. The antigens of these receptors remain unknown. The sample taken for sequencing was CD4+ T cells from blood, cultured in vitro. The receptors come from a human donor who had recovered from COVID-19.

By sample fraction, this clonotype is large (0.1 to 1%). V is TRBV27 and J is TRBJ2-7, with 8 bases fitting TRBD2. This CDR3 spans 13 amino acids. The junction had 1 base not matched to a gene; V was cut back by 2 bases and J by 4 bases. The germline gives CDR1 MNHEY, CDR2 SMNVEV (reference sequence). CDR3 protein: CASSLREGYEQYF. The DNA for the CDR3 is TGTGCCAGCAGTTTACGGGAGGGGTACGAGCAGTACTTC.

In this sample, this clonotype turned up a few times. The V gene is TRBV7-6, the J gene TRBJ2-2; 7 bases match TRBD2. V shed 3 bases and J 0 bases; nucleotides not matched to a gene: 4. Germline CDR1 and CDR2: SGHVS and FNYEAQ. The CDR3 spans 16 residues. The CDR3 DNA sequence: TGTGCCAGCAGCTTCAACGGGAGGACGAACACCGGGGAGCTGTTTTTT. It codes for CASSFNGRTNTGELFF.

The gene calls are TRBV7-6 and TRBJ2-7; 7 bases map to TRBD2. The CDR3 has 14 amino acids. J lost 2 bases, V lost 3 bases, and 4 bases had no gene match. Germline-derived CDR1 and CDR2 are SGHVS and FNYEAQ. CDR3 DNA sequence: TGTGCCAGCAGCTTGGGCGGGAGCACCTACGAGCAGTACTTC. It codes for CASSLGGSTYEQYF.

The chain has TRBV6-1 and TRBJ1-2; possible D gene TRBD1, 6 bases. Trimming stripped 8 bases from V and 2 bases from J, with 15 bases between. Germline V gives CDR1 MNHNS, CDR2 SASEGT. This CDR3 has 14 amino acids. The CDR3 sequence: CASLKGGENYGYTF. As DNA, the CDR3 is TGTGCCAGCCTCAAGGGGGGGGAAAACTATGGCTACACCTTC.

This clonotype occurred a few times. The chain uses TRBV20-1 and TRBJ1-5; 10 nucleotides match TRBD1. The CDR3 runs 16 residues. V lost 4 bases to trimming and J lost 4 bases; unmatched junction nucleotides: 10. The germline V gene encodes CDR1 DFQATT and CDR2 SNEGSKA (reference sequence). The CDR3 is CSAKLPGQGMNQPQHF. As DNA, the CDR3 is TGCAGTGCTAAATTGCCGGGACAGGGGATGAATCAGCCCCAGCATTTT.

CDR3 in DNA: TGTGCCAGCAGAACTACCGACAAAACTGAAGCTTTCTTT. This sequence encodes CASRTTDKTEAFF. The chain recombines TRBV6-2 or TRBV6-3 with TRBJ1-1; D not certain. There are 13 residues in the CDR3. Deletions cut 6 bases from V and 5 bases from J, with 13 bases between. The germline V gene encodes CDR1 MNHEY and CDR2 SVGEGT.

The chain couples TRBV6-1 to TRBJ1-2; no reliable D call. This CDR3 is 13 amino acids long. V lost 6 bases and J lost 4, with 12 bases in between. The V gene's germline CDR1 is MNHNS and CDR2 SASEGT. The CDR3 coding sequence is TGTGCCAGCAGCCTCATGGACTCCTATGGCTACACCTTC. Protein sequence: CASSLMDSYGYTF.

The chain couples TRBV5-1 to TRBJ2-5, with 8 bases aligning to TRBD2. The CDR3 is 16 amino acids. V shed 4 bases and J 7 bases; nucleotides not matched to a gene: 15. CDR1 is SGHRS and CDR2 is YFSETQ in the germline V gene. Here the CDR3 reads CASSMGPGTSSGTQYF. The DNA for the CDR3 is TGCGCCAGCAGCATGGGCCCCGGGACTAGTTCTGGGACCCAGTACTTC. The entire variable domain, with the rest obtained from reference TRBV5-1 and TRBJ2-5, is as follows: KAGVTQTPRYLIKTRGQQVTLSCSPISGHRSVSWYQQTPGQGLQFLFEYFSETQRNKGNFPGRFSGRQFSNSRSEMNVSTLELGDSALYLCASSMGPGTSSGTQYFGPGTRLLVL.

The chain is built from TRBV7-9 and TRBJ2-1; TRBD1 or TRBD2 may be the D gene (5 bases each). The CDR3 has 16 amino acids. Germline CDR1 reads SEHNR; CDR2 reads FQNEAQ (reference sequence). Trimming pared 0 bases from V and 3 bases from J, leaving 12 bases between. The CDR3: CASSLARGKFYNEQFF. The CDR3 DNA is TGTGCCAGCAGCTTAGCGAGGGGCAAATTCTACAATGAGCAGTTCTTC.

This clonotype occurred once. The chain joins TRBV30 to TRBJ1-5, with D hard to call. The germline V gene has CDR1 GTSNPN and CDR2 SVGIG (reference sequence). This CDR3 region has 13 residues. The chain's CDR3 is CAIAIHSNQPQHF. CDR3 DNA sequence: TGTGCAATTGCAATACATAGCAATCAGCCCCAGCATTTT.

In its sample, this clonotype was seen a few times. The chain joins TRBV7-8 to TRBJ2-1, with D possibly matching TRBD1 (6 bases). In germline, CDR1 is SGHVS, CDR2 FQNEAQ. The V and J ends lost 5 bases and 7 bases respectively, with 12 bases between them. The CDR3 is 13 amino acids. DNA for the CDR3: TGTGCCAGCAGCCACCCCACAGGGAATGAGCAGTTCTTC. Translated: CASSHPTGNEQFF.